Presented here are 2 T cell receptor beta chains from one specimen sequenced in a study of blood T cell repertoires in COVID-19. Here immunoSEQ multiplex PCR was the method, and the copy in TCRdb shows in-frame clones only, minus some. Seen here are around 60,000 clones, over 75% observed once, and the top ten hold approximately 3.4%. Sequencing was done on a sample of peripheral blood. The receptor source for this set is a man between 50 and 59 years old with active COVID-19.

This clone turned up a few times. The rearrangement joins TRBV7-3 to TRBJ1-6; D call uncertain. Germline V gene data show CDR1 as SGHTA and CDR2 as FQGTGA. V was shortened by 7 bases and J by 0 bases, with 10 bases between the two germline ends. The CDR3 is 15 residues long. CDR3 residues: CASKRESSYNSPLHF. The CDR3 nucleotides read TGTGCCAGCAAAAGGGAGAGCTCCTATAATTCACCCCTCCACTTT. Based on the CDR3 plus reference TRBV7-3 and TRBJ1-6, the full variable domain is GAGVSQTPSNKVTEKGKYVELRCDPISGHTALYWYRQSLGQGPEFLIYFQGTGAADDSGLPNDRFFAVRPEGSVSTLKIQRTERGDSAVYLCASKRESSYNSPLHFGNGTRLTVT.

V gene TRBV7-8 combines with J gene TRBJ2-2; D not certain. The CDR3 covers 16 residues. V shed 1 base and J shed 1 base, with 10 bases lying between them. Germline CDR1 reads SGHVS; CDR2 reads FQNEAQ. CDR3 sequence reads: CASSLVRRRNTGELFF. In DNA form, the CDR3 reads TGTGCCAGCAGCTTAGTGCGCAGGCGGAACACCGGGGAGCTGTTTTTT.